This T cell receptor beta chain emerged from a study of OX40 agonist ivuxolimab in advanced cancers. The method was immunoSEQ multiplex PCR; TCRdb's version includes in-frame clones alone and lacks a portion of them. In the table there are tens of thousands of clones, around 88% of which are singletons. Trimming took off 6 bases at V and 5 bases at J, with 10 bases between the two ends. Per the germline V gene, CDR1 is MNHEY and CDR2 is SMNVEV (reference sequence). The CDR3 is made up of 12 amino acids. J is TRBJ1-1 and V is TRBV27; D remains ambiguous. This receptor was taken from an adult with an advanced solid tumor such as melanoma, head and neck, liver or kidney cancer. The sample consisted of CD4+ or CD8+ T cells sorted from blood, taken in a trial of the OX40 agonist ivuxolimab. DNA for the CDR3: TGTGCCAGCAGCTTCCGTGGGACTGAAGCTTTCTTT. Translating it yields CASSFRGTEAFF.